This T cell receptor (beta chain) was sequenced in a study of spatial heterogeneity in lung cancer. This clonotype was recorded at least ten times. Its target is unknown. Study-level results: In blood, ubiquitous expanded tumor TCRs appeared more at resection than follow-up.

CDR1 and CDR2 from the germline V gene are LGHDT and YNNKEL (reference sequence). Trimming removed 3 bases from V and 3 bases from J, with 13 bases in between. The CDR3 has 15 residues. Specified time point: sample taken at primary tumor resection. TCRdb redid the calling of the 5' RACE reads with MiXCR, one entry per CDR3 protein. The sample lists around 63,000 distinct CDR3 sequences; nearly 6.5% were seen once. The TCR was taken from a female donor with early-stage non-small cell lung cancer. This chain links TRBV3-1 with TRBJ2-3, with D possibly being TRBD2 (6 bases). Specimen: PBMCs, collected at surgery. This chain's CDR3 is CASSHLRDWTDTQYF. The CDR3 DNA sequence: TGTGCCAGCAGCCACCTACGGGACTGGACAGATACGCAGTATTTT.